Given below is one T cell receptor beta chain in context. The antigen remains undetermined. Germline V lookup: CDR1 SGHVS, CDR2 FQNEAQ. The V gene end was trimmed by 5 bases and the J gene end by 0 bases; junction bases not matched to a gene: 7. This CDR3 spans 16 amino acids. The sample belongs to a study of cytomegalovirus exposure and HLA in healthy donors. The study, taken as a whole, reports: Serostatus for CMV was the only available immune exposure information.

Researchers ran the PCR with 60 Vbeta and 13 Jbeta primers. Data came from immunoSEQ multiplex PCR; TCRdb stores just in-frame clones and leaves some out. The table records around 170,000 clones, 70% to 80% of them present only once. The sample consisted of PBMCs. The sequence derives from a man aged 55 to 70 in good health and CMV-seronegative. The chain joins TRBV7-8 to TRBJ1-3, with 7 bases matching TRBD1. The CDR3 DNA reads TGTGCCAGCAGCCCTACGACAGGGTCCTCTGGAAACACCATATATTTT. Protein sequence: CASSPTTGSSGNTIYF.